This TCR beta chain was found in a study of immune characterization of retroperitoneal liposarcoma. One entry per CDR3 protein results from TCRdb running MiXCR on the PCR reads. The data hold 3,000 to 3,500 distinct CDR3 sequences, with roughly 46% observed a single time. By sample fraction, this clonotype is large. The V gene lost 4 bases and the J gene lost 1 base, with 20 bases spanning the gap. Germline V gives CDR1 SGHTS, CDR2 YDEGEE. The CDR3 is 18 amino acids. This TCR derives from a male donor with retroperitoneal liposarcoma. The specimen was tumor tissue. The rearrangement links TRBV5-8 to TRBJ2-2, with D perhaps matching TRBD1 (5 bases). The DNA of the CDR3 is TGTGCCAGCAGCCCTATAAGGGGTGGTATTAGGAACACCGGGGAGCTGTTTTTT. This sequence encodes CASSPIRGGIRNTGELFF.